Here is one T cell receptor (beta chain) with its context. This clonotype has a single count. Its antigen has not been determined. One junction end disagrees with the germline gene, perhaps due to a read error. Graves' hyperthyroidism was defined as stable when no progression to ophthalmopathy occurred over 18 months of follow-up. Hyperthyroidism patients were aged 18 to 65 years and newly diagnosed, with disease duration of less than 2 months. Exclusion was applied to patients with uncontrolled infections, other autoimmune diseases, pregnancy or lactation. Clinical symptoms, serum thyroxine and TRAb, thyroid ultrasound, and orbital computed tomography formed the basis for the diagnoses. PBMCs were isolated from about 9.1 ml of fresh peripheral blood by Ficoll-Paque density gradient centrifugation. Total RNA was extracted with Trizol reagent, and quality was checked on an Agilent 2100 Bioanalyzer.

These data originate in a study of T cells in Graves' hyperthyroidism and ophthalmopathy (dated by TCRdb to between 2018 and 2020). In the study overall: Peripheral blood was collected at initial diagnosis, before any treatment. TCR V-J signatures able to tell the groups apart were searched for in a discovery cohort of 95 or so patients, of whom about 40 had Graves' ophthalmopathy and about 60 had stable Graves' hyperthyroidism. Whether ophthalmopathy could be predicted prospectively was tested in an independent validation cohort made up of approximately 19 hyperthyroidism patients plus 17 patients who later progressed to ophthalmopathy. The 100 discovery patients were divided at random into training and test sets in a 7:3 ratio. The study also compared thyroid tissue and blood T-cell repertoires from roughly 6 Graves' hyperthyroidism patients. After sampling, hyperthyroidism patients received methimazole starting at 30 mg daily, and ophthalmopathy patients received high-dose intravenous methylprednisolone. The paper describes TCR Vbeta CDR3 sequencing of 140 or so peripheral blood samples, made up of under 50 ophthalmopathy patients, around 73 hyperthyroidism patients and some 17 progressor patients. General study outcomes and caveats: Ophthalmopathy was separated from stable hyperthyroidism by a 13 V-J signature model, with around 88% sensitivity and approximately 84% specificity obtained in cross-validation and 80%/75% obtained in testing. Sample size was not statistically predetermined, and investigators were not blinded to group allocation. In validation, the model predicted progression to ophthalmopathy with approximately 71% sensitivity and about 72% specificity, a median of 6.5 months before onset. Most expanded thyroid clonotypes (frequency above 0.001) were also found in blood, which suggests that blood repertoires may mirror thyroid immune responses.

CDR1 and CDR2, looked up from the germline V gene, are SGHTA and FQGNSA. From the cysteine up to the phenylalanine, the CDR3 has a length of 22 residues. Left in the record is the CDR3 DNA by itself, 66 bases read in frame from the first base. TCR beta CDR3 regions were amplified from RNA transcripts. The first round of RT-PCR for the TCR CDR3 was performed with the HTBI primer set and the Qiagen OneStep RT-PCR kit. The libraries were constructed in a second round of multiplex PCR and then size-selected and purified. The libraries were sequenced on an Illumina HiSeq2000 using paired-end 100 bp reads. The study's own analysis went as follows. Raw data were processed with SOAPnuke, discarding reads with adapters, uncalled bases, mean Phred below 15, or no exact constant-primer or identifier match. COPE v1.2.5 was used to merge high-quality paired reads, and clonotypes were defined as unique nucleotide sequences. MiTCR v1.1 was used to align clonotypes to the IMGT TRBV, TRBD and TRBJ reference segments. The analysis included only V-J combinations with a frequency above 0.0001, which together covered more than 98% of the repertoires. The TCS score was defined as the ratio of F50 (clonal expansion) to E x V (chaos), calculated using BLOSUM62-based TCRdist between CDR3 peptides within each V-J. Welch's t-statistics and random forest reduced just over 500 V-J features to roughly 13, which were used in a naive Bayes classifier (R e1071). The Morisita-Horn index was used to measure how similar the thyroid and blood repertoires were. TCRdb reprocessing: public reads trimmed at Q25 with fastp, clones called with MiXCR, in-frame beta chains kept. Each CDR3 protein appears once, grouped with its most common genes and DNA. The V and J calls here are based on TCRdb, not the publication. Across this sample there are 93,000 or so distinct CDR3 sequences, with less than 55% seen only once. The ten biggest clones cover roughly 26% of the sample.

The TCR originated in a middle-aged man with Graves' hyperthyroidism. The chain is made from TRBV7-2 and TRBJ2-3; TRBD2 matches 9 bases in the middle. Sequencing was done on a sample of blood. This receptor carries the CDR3 CASSQGRFATKLAGLGTDTQYF. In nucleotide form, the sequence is TGCGCCAGCAGCCAAGGTCGGTTTGCCACAAAACTAGCGGGCCTGGGCACAGATACGCAGTATTTT.